Each of the 28 T cell receptor beta chains below was sequenced from the same sample in a study of regulatory T cells in long-lasting Graves disease. Sequencing libraries for TCR beta were prepared with iRepertoire HTBI primers and Arm-PCR of CDR3 regions. TCRdb itself ran the multiplex PCR reads through MiXCR, one entry per CDR3 protein. The sample shows fewer than 350,000 distinct CDR3 sequences, about 20% of them seen only once. The time point here: newly diagnosed GD, antithyroid drugs for less than 3 months. RNA extracted from PBMCs served as the sequencing template. The sequences come from peripheral blood mononuclear cells (PBMCs), collected at new diagnosis, from a patient treated with antithyroid drugs. The receptors derive from a female donor with Graves disease.

This clonotype was seen many times. The chain links TRBV27 to TRBJ2-2; 9 bases are a match to TRBD1. Germline lookup yields CDR1 MNHEY and CDR2 SMNVEV (reference sequence). The CDR3 consists of 18 residues. The V and J ends lost 2 bases and 4 bases, in that order; junction bases with no gene match: 11. This chain's CDR3 is CASSLLFTGQGSTGELFF. The CDR3 DNA sequence: TGTGCCAGCAGTTTACTCTTCACTGGACAGGGGTCCACCGGGGAGCTGTTTTTT.

This clonotype was seen only a few times. V and J are TRBV19 and TRBJ2-6, with D possibly TRBD1 on 6 matching bases. CDR1 is LNHDA and CDR2 is SQIVND in the germline V gene (reference sequence). V was cut by 1 base and J by 0 bases, with 13 bases left in between. The CDR3 sequence is 18 residues long. The CDR3 region is CASSIGHRDGSGANVLTF. The CDR3 bases are TGTGCCAGTAGTATAGGGCACAGGGACGGCTCTGGGGCCAACGTCCTGACTTTC.

A word on this clonotype: A clone one base away is much larger, so this may be a read error. The chain joins TRBV10-1 to TRBJ1-1; D is unclear. The V gene lost 3 bases and the J gene lost 4 bases, with 9 bases spanning the gap. This CDR3 region has 13 residues. Germline V lookup: CDR1 WNHNN, CDR2 SYGVQD (reference sequence). The CDR3 reads CASSDGWGTEAFF. The CDR3 DNA sequence: TGCGCCAGCAGTGATGGTTGGGGCACTGAAGCTTTCTTT.

The V gene is TRBV2, the J gene TRBJ2-4; D gene ambiguous. The assigned J gene may be wrong: the sequence end matches TRBJ2-5 better. Germline lookup yields CDR1 SNHLY and CDR2 FYNNEI. The CDR3 has 15 residues. CDR3 residues: CASSEGHPIQETQYF. The CDR3 bases are TGTGCCAGCAGTGAAGGCCATCCTATACAAGAGACCCAGTACTTC.

To note about this clonotype: This could be a read error, since a much larger clone is one nucleotide away. This rearrangement joins TRBV6-2 or TRBV6-3 to TRBJ2-2; D is perhaps TRBD2 (7 bases). CDR3 size: 17 residues. CDR1 MNHEY and CDR2 SVGEGT come from the germline V gene. CDR3 protein: CASSPGGGGTRTGEPFF. The CDR3 DNA sequence: TGTGCCAGCAGTCCGGGGGGCGGCGGGACTCGAACCGGGGAGCCGTTTTTT.

This clonotype was recorded many times. This chain joins TRBV6-5 and TRBJ1-2; D is possibly TRBD1 (6 bases). This CDR3 has 15 residues. The V gene's germline CDR1 is MNHEY and CDR2 SVGAGI. Trimming left V 2 bases short and J 8 bases short, with 18 bases between. CDR3 bases: TGTGCCAGCAGTTACAATAAGGGACACCGCCTCGGCTACACCTTC. Translated: CASSYNKGHRLGYTF.

This clonotype was detected ten times or more. V and J are TRBV9 and TRBJ1-1; tentative D call: TRBD1 (6 bases). This CDR3 is built from 13 residues. Germline lookup yields CDR1 SGDLS and CDR2 YYNGEE. Trimming pared 3 bases from V and 4 bases from J, leaving 10 bases between. CDR3 sequence (DNA): TGTGCCAGCAGCGAGTACAGGGCCACTGAAGCTTTCTTT. Translation gives CASSEYRATEAFF.

This clonotype was recorded many times. V usage is TRBV20-1 and J usage is TRBJ2-3; 11 nucleotides line up with TRBD2. Germline CDR1 DFQATT, CDR2 SNEGSKA (reference sequence). The CDR3 covers 15 residues. The junction had 6 bases not matched to a gene; V was cut back by 5 bases and J by 2 bases. The CDR3 DNA follows: TGCAGTGCTCCCCTAGCGGGAGGCGTCACAGATACGCAGTATTTT. This translates into CSAPLAGGVTDTQYF.

This clonotype was counted at least ten times. The CDR3 reads CASSVLGARDNEQFF. In DNA, the CDR3 is TGTGCCAGCAGTGTTCTGGGGGCGAGGGACAATGAGCAGTTCTTC. This rearrangement joins TRBV2 to TRBJ2-1; perhaps TRBD1 as D (6 bases). Trimming shortened V by 4 bases and J by 5 bases, and 15 bases separated the two germline ends. The CDR3 covers 15 residues. CDR1 and CDR2 (germline): SNHLY, FYNNEI.

In its sample, this clonotype was seen many times. CDR3 bases: TGTGCCACCAGCAGAGATGGCACAGTGAACACTGAAGCTTTCTTT. Translating gives CATSRDGTVNTEAFF. The chain couples TRBV15 to TRBJ1-1; D unclear. The CDR3 covers 15 residues. The V end was cut by 0 bases, the J end by 0 bases, with 8 bases between. Germline CDR1 and CDR2: LNHNV and YYDKDF (reference sequence).

Ten or more counts support this clonotype. No DNA is shown, since the ends of the CDR3 on it are uncertain; the CDR3 is the one TCRdb lists. This chain uses TRBV19 with TRBJ2-1. Germline loops: CDR1 LNHDA, CDR2 SQIVND (reference sequence). The CDR3 region is 12 residues in length, termini included. The CDR3 sequence is CASSSSNNEQFF.

Only a few counts were recorded for this clonotype. The rearrangement uses TRBV20-1 and TRBJ2-7, with D maybe TRBD2 (6 bases). CDR3 length: 12 amino acids. The germline V and J ends were trimmed by 4 bases and 4 bases, with 11 bases remaining between them. Per germline, CDR1 DFQATT and CDR2 SNEGSKA (reference sequence). The CDR3 DNA reads as TGCAGTGCTACACCCGGGGGATACGAGCAGTACTTC. This encodes CSATPGGYEQYF.

This clonotype was seen repeatedly, ten times or more. The chain joins TRBV12-3 or TRBV12-4 to TRBJ2-2; 13 bases map to TRBD2. The CDR3 extends over 19 amino acids. The junction had 10 bases not matched to a gene; V was cut back by 6 bases and J by 0 bases. Written as DNA, the CDR3 is TGTGCCAGCAGCAGACCGGGACTAGCGGGACTAGCGAACACCGGGGAGCTGTTTTTT. Protein: CASSRPGLAGLANTGELFF.

The chain recombines TRBV27 with TRBJ1-2, with unresolved D. V lost 3 bases and J 2 bases, leaving 7 bases between the germline ends. The CDR3 is made up of 13 amino acids. Germline CDR1 and CDR2: MNHEY and SMNVEV (reference sequence). The CDR3 loop reads CASSLTGNYGYTF. CDR3 nucleotides: TGTGCCAGCAGTTTGACGGGAAACTATGGCTACACCTTC.

This clonotype showed up many times. The V and J genes are TRBV28 and TRBJ2-3; 9 bases match TRBD1. From germline, CDR1 is MDHEN and CDR2 SYDVKM. CDR3 length: 16 residues. Trimming removed 6 bases from V and 2 bases from J; junction bases left unmatched: 9. The CDR3 spells CASRIRTGEVTDTQYF. For the CDR3, the DNA is TGTGCCAGCAGGATCCGGACAGGGGAAGTCACAGATACGCAGTATTTT.

This clonotype came up many times. The chain has TRBV5-1 and TRBJ2-1, with 11 nucleotides matching TRBD2. J gave up 4 bases and V 4 bases, and 7 bases lay outside the gene matches. The CDR3 sequence is 16 residues long. Looked up from germline, CDR1 is SGHRS and CDR2 is YFSETQ. CDR3 DNA sequence: TGCGCCAGCAGCCTCGGACTAGCGGGTACTTACAATGAGCAGTTCTTC. This encodes CASSLGLAGTYNEQFF.

This clonotype was seen many times. The CDR3 sequence is CASSDKHIDYGYTF. DNA of the CDR3: TGTGCCAGCAGTGATAAACACATCGACTATGGCTACACCTTC. The V and J genes are TRBV6-2 or TRBV6-3 and TRBJ1-2; no clear D gene. The CDR3 has 14 amino acids. Germline CDR1 MNHEY, CDR2 SVGEGT. Trimming took off 5 bases at V and 3 bases at J, with 13 bases between the two ends.

This clonotype was counted many times. This chain joins TRBV27 and TRBJ2-7; no definite D call. The CDR3 has 13 residues. Germline assignment: CDR1 MNHEY and CDR2 SMNVEV (reference sequence). Deletions cut 2 bases from V and 2 bases from J, with 7 bases between. The CDR3 sequence is CASSLTDPYEQYF. The CDR3 nucleotides are TGTGCCAGCAGTTTAACGGACCCCTACGAGCAGTACTTC.

This clonotype was detected many times. The chain joins TRBV6-1 to TRBJ2-7; 13 positions match TRBD2. The V and J ends lost 4 bases and 4 bases, in that order; junction bases with no gene match: 4. The CDR3 is 15 residues long. The germline gives CDR1 MNHNS, CDR2 SASEGT. CDR3 region: CASSGLAGGGYEQYF. DNA of the CDR3: TGTGCCAGCAGTGGACTAGCGGGAGGTGGTTACGAGCAGTACTTC.

A few counts support this clonotype. V and J are TRBV29-1 and TRBJ2-1; 8 positions agree with TRBD1. Trimming at V came to 0 bases and at J to 4 bases, leaving 5 bases not matched to a gene. The CDR3 runs 15 residues. CDR1 and CDR2 from the germline V gene are SQVTM and ANQGSEA. The CDR3 sequence: CSVEEGQVRYNEQFF. DNA for the CDR3: TGCAGCGTTGAAGAGGGACAGGTTAGGTACAATGAGCAGTTCTTC.

This clonotype was observed at least ten times. V gene TRBV29-1 combines with J gene TRBJ2-2; a possible D gene is TRBD2 (6 bases). With 0 bases removed from V and 7 bases from J, the gap between germline ends came to 12 bases. Germline lookup yields CDR1 SQVTM and CDR2 ANQGSEA. CDR3 size: 14 residues. In nucleotides, the CDR3 is TGCAGCGTTGAAGACCCTCTCGGGAGCGGGGAGCTGTTTTTT. As protein: CSVEDPLGSGELFF.

A remark on this clonotype: The CDR3 carries no conserved terminal phenylalanine or tryptophan, so it likely arises from a read error. It is unclear where the CDR3 begins or ends on the DNA, so no DNA is shown, and the CDR3 is as TCRdb lists it. This rearrangement joins TRBV20-1 to TRBJ2-7; TRBD2, as called in the table, went unchecked against the DNA. The germline V gene encodes CDR1 DFQATT and CDR2 SNEGSKA (reference sequence). The CDR3 totals 13 residues, both ends included. CDR3 in amino acids: CSARASGTYEQSL.

This clonotype appeared many times. The chain links TRBV7-9 to TRBJ2-1; TRBD2 agrees at 7 bases. Germline V gene lookup returns CDR1 SEHNR and CDR2 FQNEAQ (reference sequence). The CDR3 sequence is 16 residues long. V was pared by 3 bases and J by 5 bases, with 10 bases of the junction left unmatched. CDR3: CASSLAPGGWDNEQFF. The CDR3 DNA reads as TGTGCCAGCAGCTTGGCTCCGGGAGGTTGGGACAATGAGCAGTTCTTC.

The V call is TRBV2, the J call TRBJ2-5, with 11 positions matching TRBD2. The germline CDR1 and CDR2 sequences are SNHLY and FYNNEI. The ends lost 7 bases at V and 4 bases at J; junction bases unmatched: 8. CDR3 length: 15 amino acids. CDR3 DNA: TGTGCCAGCATAACTAGCGGGAGTTTGGTAGAGACCCAGTACTTC. As protein: CASITSGSLVETQYF.

This clonotype appeared many times. The CDR3 DNA reads TGCGCCAGCAACTTTCCTAATGAGCAGTTCTTC. This gives the protein CASNFPNEQFF. The chain employs TRBV5-1 and TRBJ2-1; D gene uncertain. V gave up 6 bases and J gave up 7 bases, with 8 bases separating them. This CDR3 spans 11 amino acids. Germline V lookup: CDR1 SGHRS, CDR2 YFSETQ.

This clonotype was counted many times. This chain joins TRBV15 and TRBJ1-5, with D hard to call. V gave up 4 bases and J gave up 8 bases, with 12 bases separating them. Germline V gives CDR1 LNHNV, CDR2 YYDKDF (reference sequence). This CDR3 comprises 13 residues. The CDR3 DNA reads as TGTGCCACCAGCACCAGCTCCAGTAAGCCCCAGCATTTT. Its translation is CATSTSSSKPQHF.

This clonotype showed up just a few times. The chain carries TRBV19 and TRBJ2-3; D might be TRBD1 (6 bases). This CDR3 has 14 amino acids. Trimming stripped 5 bases from V and 4 bases from J, with 13 bases between. The germline gives CDR1 LNHDA, CDR2 SQIVND (reference sequence). CDR3 sequence: CASSVHRDPDTQYF. The CDR3 nucleotides read TGTGCCAGTAGTGTTCACAGGGATCCAGATACGCAGTATTTT.

This clonotype is a singleton in its sample. The chain uses TRBV20-1 and TRBJ2-7; 8 bases align to TRBD2. CDR1 is DFQATT, CDR2 SNEGSKA, per germline (reference sequence). With V trimmed by 0 bases and J by 6 bases, 7 bases remained unmatched. The CDR3 sequence is 14 residues long. CDR3 in DNA: TGCAGTGCTAGAGATATGGCGGGAGGAGCCGAGCAGTACTTC. Translation: CSARDMAGGAEQYF.